Shown below are 16 T cell receptor beta chains from a single sample sequenced in a study of response to subunit inactivated influenza vaccine. TCRdb analysed the RT-PCR reads with MiXCR anew, one entry per CDR3 protein. The sample records 500,000 to 600,000 distinct CDR3 sequences, about 8% being singletons. The material was PBMCs from blood, obtained approximately 25 months after vaccination. These receptors all stem from a man in his fifties or sixties who received an inactivated influenza vaccine.

Of note for this clonotype: One base away lies a much larger clone, so this may be a sequencing read error. V is TRBV6-1 and J is TRBJ2-1; 9 nucleotides align to TRBD1. Unmatched junction bases numbered 10, after V lost 3 bases and J lost 10 bases. The CDR3 sequence is 15 residues long. Germline CDR1 and CDR2: MNHNS and SASEGT. The CDR3 sequence is CASSEATGGLQEQFF. As DNA, the CDR3 is TGTGCCAGCAGTGAGGCGACAGGGGGTCTCCAAGAGCAGTTCTTC.

This clonotype showed up many times. This chain connects TRBV7-9 to TRBJ2-7; 9 bases align to TRBD1. The V segment lost 4 bases and the J segment 1 base; nucleotides outside the gene matches: 5. Germline-derived CDR1 and CDR2 are SEHNR and FQNEAQ (reference sequence). This CDR3 spans 15 amino acids. The CDR3 loop is CASSSGQGMSYEQYF. In nucleotides, the CDR3 is TGTGCCAGCAGCTCCGGACAGGGGATGTCCTACGAGCAGTACTTC. Full variable domain (remainder filled in from reference TRBV7-9 and TRBJ2-7): DTGVSQNPRHKITKRGQNVTFRCDPISEHNRLYWYRQTLGQGPEFLTYFQNEAQLEKSRLLSDRFSAERPKGSFSTLEIQRTEQGDSAMYLCASSSGQGMSYEQYFGPGTRLTVT.

This clonotype was detected ten times or more. This chain connects TRBV7-9 to TRBJ2-5; D is undetermined. The germline V gene has CDR1 SEHNR and CDR2 FQNEAQ (reference sequence). This CDR3 is 12 amino acids long. V was clipped by 6 bases and J by 0 bases, with 5 bases between them. The CDR3 DNA sequence: TGTGCCAGCAGGCCCAACCAAGAGACCCAGTACTTC. This encodes CASRPNQETQYF.

This clonotype has a count of ten or more. The CDR3 DNA is TGTGCCACCAGCGAACGGGGGCTCCACTATGGCTACACCTTC. It encodes CATSERGLHYGYTF. This chain links TRBV15 with TRBJ1-2; D possibly corresponds to TRBD1 (6 bases). The CDR3 extends over 14 amino acids. Germline V gene data show CDR1 as LNHNV and CDR2 as YYDKDF (reference sequence). Deletions cut 5 bases from V and 3 bases from J, with 13 bases between.

The V gene is TRBV11-1, the J gene TRBJ2-1; 10 bases map to TRBD1. The CDR3 contains 18 residues. Germline-derived CDR1 and CDR2 are SGHAT and FQDESV (reference sequence). Unmatched junction bases numbered 15, after V lost 5 bases and J lost 5 bases. CDR3 amino acids: CASSVKGPLGTGDNEQFF. The CDR3 DNA reads TGTGCCAGCAGCGTTAAAGGCCCCCTCGGGACAGGGGACAATGAGCAGTTCTTC. Full variable domain (missing parts from reference TRBV11-1 and TRBJ2-1): EAEVAQSPRYKITEKSQAVAFWCDPISGHATLYWYRQILGQGPELLVQFQDESVVDDSQLPKDRFSAERLKGVDSTLKIQPAELGDSAMYLCASSVKGPLGTGDNEQFFGPGTRLTVL.

This clonotype came up many times. The chain carries TRBV9 and TRBJ1-6; TRBD1 matches 8 bases. The germline V gene has CDR1 SGDLS and CDR2 YYNGEE. The CDR3 extends over 14 amino acids. The junction had 5 bases not matched to a gene; V was cut back by 3 bases and J by 9 bases. The CDR3 sequence is CASSEGQGRSPLHF. Written as DNA, the CDR3 is TGTGCCAGCAGCGAAGGACAGGGTCGTTCACCCCTCCACTTT.

This clonotype was detected ten times or more. The genes are TRBV28 and TRBJ1-1; 8 nucleotides agree with TRBD1. This CDR3 is built from 16 residues. CDR1 is MDHEN, CDR2 SYDVKM, per germline. Trimming removed 6 bases from V and 0 bases from J; junction bases left unmatched: 9. The CDR3 sequence: CASSNRGKSMNTEAFF. CDR3 DNA sequence: TGTGCCAGCAGCAACAGGGGGAAGTCTATGAACACTGAAGCTTTCTTT. Combining the CDR3 with reference TRBV28 and TRBJ1-1 gives the whole variable domain DVKVTQSSRYLVKRTGEKVFLECVQDMDHENMFWYRQDPGLGLRLIYFSYDVKMKEKGDIPEGYSVSREKKERFSLILESASTNQTSMYLCASSNRGKSMNTEAFFGQGTRLTVV.

This clonotype was observed many times. The chain joins TRBV4-2 to TRBJ1-1, with no clear D. The V gene's germline CDR1 is LGHNA and CDR2 YNFKEQ. CDR3 length: 13 residues. The V end lost 4 bases, the J end lost 2 bases, and 8 bases lay between the germline ends. CDR3 sequence (DNA): TGTGCCAGCAGCCCCGAGGTTAACACTGAAGCTTTCTTT. Residues: CASSPEVNTEAFF.

The V gene is TRBV2, the J gene TRBJ1-1, with unresolved D. CDR1 and CDR2 (germline): SNHLY, FYNNEI. The CDR3 loop spans 15 amino acids. V lost 7 bases to trimming and J lost 0 bases, with 15 bases between them. This CDR3 reads CASTKSLSVNTEAFF. CDR3 nucleotide sequence: TGTGCCAGCACTAAAAGTCTAAGCGTGAACACTGAAGCTTTCTTT.

The chain couples TRBV19 to TRBJ2-3; D remains ambiguous. Germline values: CDR1 LNHDA, CDR2 SQIVND (reference sequence). V dropped 3 bases and J dropped 0 bases, with 7 bases sitting between them. The CDR3 contains 14 residues. The CDR3 bases are TGTGCCAGTAGTATCATGGGCAGCACAGATACGCAGTATTTT. Protein sequence: CASSIMGSTDTQYF.

This clonotype has a count of ten or more. The genes are TRBV12-3 or TRBV12-4 and TRBJ2-6; D gene unclear. V was pared by 6 bases and J by 0 bases, with 3 bases between. The CDR3 covers 13 residues. The CDR3 loop is CASSFSGANVLTF. The CDR3 region has the DNA TGTGCCAGCAGCTTCTCTGGGGCCAACGTCCTGACTTTC.

The chain is built from TRBV11-2 and TRBJ2-7; 8 bases fit TRBD1. The CDR3 length is 13 residues. CDR1 and CDR2 from the germline V gene are SGHAT and FQNNGV. Trimming at V came to 5 bases and at J to 5 bases, leaving 5 bases not matched to a gene. For the CDR3, the DNA is TGTGCCAGCAGCCGACAGGGGAGGAACGAGCAGTACTTC. It codes for CASSRQGRNEQYF.

The chain links TRBV6-2 or TRBV6-3 to TRBJ2-7; D not resolved. The V gene lost 8 bases and the J gene lost 2 bases, with 10 bases spanning the gap. This CDR3 comprises 12 residues. Germline V gene data show CDR1 as MNHEY and CDR2 as SVGEGT. CDR3 in DNA: TGTGCCAGCCATTCCCTTACCTACGAGCAGTACTTC. Residues: CASHSLTYEQYF.

V usage is TRBV7-2 and J usage is TRBJ2-5; D call uncertain. Germline V gene sequence: CDR1 SGHTA, CDR2 FQGNSA. The CDR3 extends over 13 amino acids. V gave up 4 bases and J gave up 5 bases, with 11 bases separating them. The CDR3 is CASSSAVGETQYF. CDR3 sequence (DNA): TGTGCCAGCAGCTCTGCGGTAGGGGAGACCCAGTACTTC.

Many counts were recorded for this clonotype. The rearrangement uses TRBV2 and TRBJ2-7, with D tentatively TRBD1 (5 bases). V was trimmed by 4 bases and J by 6 bases, leaving 10 bases between them. Germline assignment: CDR1 SNHLY and CDR2 FYNNEI. The CDR3 runs 12 residues. CDR3 residues: CASSGQGPEQYF. The CDR3 DNA reads TGTGCCAGCAGTGGGCAGGGCCCCGAGCAGTACTTC.

Ten or more counts support this clonotype. V and J are TRBV20-1 and TRBJ2-7, with 10 bases matching TRBD2. The J segment lost 4 bases and the V segment lost 1 base, leaving 7 bases of the junction unmatched. Germline assignment: CDR1 DFQATT and CDR2 SNEGSKA (reference sequence). This CDR3 spans 15 amino acids. The CDR3 nucleotides are TGCAGTGCTAGAGCTTTAGCGGGAGGTGCTTACGAGCAGTACTTC. Its translation: CSARALAGGAYEQYF.